Each of the 26 T cell receptor beta chains below was sequenced from the same sample in a study of T cell responses to AZD1222 COVID-19 vaccine. Only in-frame clones appear in the TCRdb table, and some are missing; sequencing was by immunoSEQ multiplex PCR. The table lists 130,000 to 150,000 clones, around nine tenths of them singletons, with approximately 1.5% in the top ten. The specimen was peripheral blood, collected on day 0 of AZD1222 vaccination. The receptors derive from an adult in good health.

In its sample, this clone was seen once. The rearrangement joins TRBV5-6 to TRBJ1-4, with D maybe TRBD1 (5 bases). This CDR3 comprises 16 residues. V was pared by 2 bases and J by 6 bases, with 17 bases between. CDR1 SGHDT and CDR2 YYEEEE come from the germline V gene. The CDR3 region has the DNA TGTGCCAGCAGCTTCCGGGGGGATGCGCCTGATGAAAAACTGTTTTTT. This gives the protein CASSFRGDAPDEKLFF.

The rearrangement uses TRBV11-1 and TRBJ1-2; D not resolved. Trimming removed 7 bases from V and 4 bases from J, with 10 bases in between. The CDR3 contains 12 residues. Germline V CDR1 and CDR2: SGHAT, FQDESV (reference sequence). The CDR3, as DNA: TGTGCCAGCATCGAGAGGGTCTATGGCTACACCTTC. Amino acid sequence: CASIERVYGYTF.

This CDR3 reads CASSSGTSSYEQYF. CDR3 bases: TGTGCCAGCAGCTCCGGGACTAGCTCTTACGAGCAGTACTTC. The chain joins TRBV9 to TRBJ2-7, with 9 nucleotides matching TRBD2. Trimming removed 4 bases from V and 4 bases from J; junction bases left unmatched: 6. The germline V gene has CDR1 SGDLS and CDR2 YYNGEE. This CDR3 has 14 amino acids.

The chain has TRBV2 and TRBJ2-7, with a weak D call TRBD1 (5 bases). Trimming removed 4 bases from V and 3 bases from J, with 7 bases in between. Germline V gives CDR1 SNHLY, CDR2 FYNNEI. The CDR3 contains 12 residues. CDR3 nucleotide sequence: TGTGCCAGCAGTGTTCAGGGCTACGAGCAGTACTTC. Its protein product is CASSVQGYEQYF.

J is TRBJ2-7 and V is TRBV5-1; 10 bases align to TRBD2. The CDR3 extends over 15 amino acids. Germline lookup yields CDR1 SGHRS and CDR2 YFSETQ. V trimming: 4 bases; J trimming: 3 bases; junction bases outside the gene matches: 7. CDR3 nucleotides: TGCGCCAGCAGCCCCGAGAAGCGGGAGGGCTACGAGCAGTACTTC. Protein product: CASSPEKREGYEQYF.

The chain has TRBV27 and TRBJ1-5; D is undetermined. This CDR3 contains 8 residues. The germline V gene encodes CDR1 MNHEY and CDR2 SMNVEV (reference sequence). V lost 6 bases and J 14 bases, leaving 5 bases between the germline ends. The CDR3 region is CASRVKHF. The CDR3 DNA sequence: TGTGCCAGCAGGGTAAAGCATTTT.

The chain joins TRBV28 to TRBJ2-7; 7 bases agree with TRBD2. Germline loops: CDR1 MDHEN, CDR2 SYDVKM. The junction had 14 bases not matched to a gene; V was cut back by 0 bases and J by 6 bases. The CDR3 length is 17 residues. CDR3 protein: CASSLWSRGESKGEQYF. In DNA, the CDR3 is TGTGCCAGCAGTTTATGGAGTCGGGGGGAGTCAAAAGGCGAGCAGTACTTC.

The CDR3 sequence: CASSFGGEKLFF. DNA for the CDR3: TGTGCCAGCAGCTTCGGGGGCGAAAAACTGTTTTTT. The chain links TRBV27 to TRBJ1-4; possible D gene TRBD1, 6 bases. Germline loops: CDR1 MNHEY, CDR2 SMNVEV (reference sequence). This CDR3 has 12 residues. The ends were cut back, 6 bases at V and 8 bases at J, with 10 bases in the middle. The complete variable domain, with remaining parts taken from reference TRBV27 and TRBJ1-4, reads EAQVTQNPRYLITVTGKKLTVTCSQNMNHEYMSWYRQDPGLGLRQIYYSMNVEVTDKGDVPEGYKVSRKEKRNFPLILESPSPNQTSLYFCASSFGGEKLFFGSGTQLSVL.

The chain couples TRBV27 to TRBJ2-1, with 12 bases identical to TRBD2. The germline V gene has CDR1 MNHEY and CDR2 SMNVEV (reference sequence). V was clipped by 0 bases and J by 9 bases; unmatched bases: 15. The CDR3 sequence is 19 residues long. The CDR3 sequence: CASSLSWVLGTSGRGEQFF. The DNA of the CDR3 is TGTGCCAGCAGTTTATCTTGGGTGTTGGGGACTAGCGGGCGGGGTGAGCAGTTCTTC.

The chain combines TRBV6-5 with TRBJ2-7, with 9 positions matching TRBD1. Germline CDR1 MNHEY, CDR2 SVGAGI. V shed 5 bases and J 1 base; nucleotides not matched to a gene: 6. There are 15 residues in the CDR3. As DNA, the CDR3 is TGTGCCAGCAGTCAGACAGGGGGTTGGTCCTACGAGCAGTACTTC. It encodes CASSQTGGWSYEQYF.

The V and J genes are TRBV10-1 and TRBJ2-3; possible D gene TRBD2, 7 bases. V dropped 6 bases and J dropped 5 bases, with 15 bases sitting between them. Germline values: CDR1 WNHNN, CDR2 SYGVQD (reference sequence). The CDR3 is 14 amino acids. The CDR3 spells CASSTGGPQDTQYF. The CDR3 DNA sequence: TGCGCCAGCAGCACCGGGGGGCCCCAAGATACGCAGTATTTT.

V gene TRBV27 combines with J gene TRBJ2-1; no clear D gene. CDR3 size: 18 residues. V was cut by 3 bases and J by 0 bases, with 18 bases left in between. Germline assignment: CDR1 MNHEY and CDR2 SMNVEV (reference sequence). In nucleotides, the CDR3 is TGTGCCAGCAGTTTCTGCATTGGGATTCCGTGCTCCTACAATGAGCAGTTCTTC. Protein product: CASSFCIGIPCSYNEQFF.

The table lists this clone with a count of one. The V and J genes are TRBV18 and TRBJ2-5, with 7 nucleotides matching TRBD1. The germline V gene has CDR1 KGHSH and CDR2 LQKENI. Germline trimming cut 3 bases from V and 2 bases from J; bases unmatched to any gene: 3. The CDR3 contains 14 residues. The CDR3 DNA reads TGTGCCAGCTCACCCGACAGGGTACAAGAGACCCAGTACTTC. This codes for CASSPDRVQETQYF.

The chain is built from TRBV7-9 and TRBJ2-7, with 7 bases lining up with TRBD2. The CDR3 has 14 residues. Germline assignment: CDR1 SEHNR and CDR2 FQNEAQ (reference sequence). Trimming at V came to 2 bases and at J to 9 bases, leaving 10 bases not matched to a gene. Here the CDR3 reads CASSLLAVPWGQYF. CDR3 DNA: TGTGCCAGCAGCTTACTAGCGGTCCCCTGGGGGCAGTACTTC.

The chain carries TRBV9 and TRBJ1-1; the D is unclear. The CDR3 covers 13 residues. The germline V and J ends were trimmed by 0 bases and 3 bases, with 6 bases remaining between them. Germline lookup yields CDR1 SGDLS and CDR2 YYNGEE. The CDR3 DNA reads as TGTGCCAGCAGCGTAGCTACACACACTGAAGCTTTCTTT. This gives the protein CASSVATHTEAFF.

CDR3 loop: CASSVDRANYGYTF. For the CDR3, the DNA is TGCGCCAGCAGCGTGGACAGGGCTAACTATGGCTACACCTTC. This chain connects TRBV5-1 to TRBJ1-2, with TRBD1 matching 8 bases. This CDR3 comprises 14 residues. Germline V CDR1 and CDR2: SGHRS, YFSETQ. The V segment lost 4 bases and the J segment 0 bases; nucleotides outside the gene matches: 2.

The chain uses TRBV4-1 and TRBJ1-2; no reliable D call. Germline V gene sequence: CDR1 MGHRA, CDR2 YSYEKL. The V end was cut by 0 bases, the J end by 3 bases, with 8 bases between. This CDR3 comprises 14 residues. The CDR3 protein is CASSQDSSYYGYTF. CDR3 DNA: TGCGCCAGCAGCCAAGATTCTAGCTACTATGGCTACACCTTC.

This chain uses TRBV15 with TRBJ2-7; no reliable D call. The CDR3 is 13 residues long. The germline V and J ends were trimmed by 6 bases and 0 bases, with 9 bases remaining between them. Germline V gives CDR1 LNHNV, CDR2 YYDKDF (reference sequence). CDR3 DNA sequence: TGTGCCACCAGAGGGCAGGTCTCCTACGAGCAGTACTTC. Its translation is CATRGQVSYEQYF.

The CDR3 loop is CASSQFQGLGNTIYF. The CDR3 bases are TGCGCCAGCAGCCAATTTCAGGGCTTAGGAAACACCATATATTTT. J is TRBJ1-3 and V is TRBV4-1, with D maybe TRBD1 (5 bases). The germline gives CDR1 MGHRA, CDR2 YSYEKL. V was shortened by 2 bases and J by 4 bases, with 12 bases between the two germline ends. The CDR3 consists of 15 residues.

This chain links TRBV28 with TRBJ2-3, with a weak D call TRBD2 (6 bases). Per the germline V gene, CDR1 is MDHEN and CDR2 is SYDVKM. This CDR3 comprises 14 residues. The ends were cut back, 7 bases at V and 6 bases at J, with 17 bases in the middle. The CDR3 coding sequence is TGTGCCAGCACCATTCGAGGGGAGGCGGATACGCAGTATTTT. The encoded protein is CASTIRGEADTQYF.

The J gene is TRBJ2-5, the V gene TRBV9; D unclear. The CDR3 has 14 residues. CDR1 and CDR2 from the germline V gene are SGDLS and YYNGEE. Trimming took off 2 bases at V and 3 bases at J, with 11 bases between the two ends. As DNA, the CDR3 is TGTGCCAGCAGCGTCGGCAGGAAAGAAGAGACCCAGTACTTC. Translation: CASSVGRKEETQYF. Based on the CDR3 plus reference TRBV9 and TRBJ2-5, the full variable domain is DSGVTQTPKHLITATGQRVTLRCSPRSGDLSVYWYQQSLDQGLQFLIQYYNGEERAKGNILERFSAQQFPDLHSELNLSSLELGDSALYFCASSVGRKEETQYFGPGTRLLVL.

With respect to this clone: One junction end does not reproduce the germline sequence, and a read error may be involved. The chain joins TRBV19 to TRBJ2-5, with D unresolved. Germline lookup yields CDR1 LNHDA and CDR2 SQIVND (reference sequence). The CDR3 length is 13 residues. CDR3 DNA: TGTGTCAGTAGTATAATTGCTGGGGAGACCCAGTACTTC. This gives the protein CVSSIIAGETQYF.

The chain couples TRBV29-1 to TRBJ1-2; D possibly corresponds to TRBD1 (6 bases). Germline V gene sequence: CDR1 SQVTM, CDR2 ANQGSEA. CDR3 length equals 18 residues. Trimming stripped 0 bases from V and 0 bases from J, with 20 bases between. The CDR3 spells CSVEDFERGLRANYGYTF. The CDR3 DNA sequence: TGCAGCGTTGAAGACTTTGAGAGGGGGTTGCGAGCTAACTATGGCTACACCTTC.

This chain links TRBV2 with TRBJ2-3; D unclear. This CDR3 is built from 15 residues. V shed 6 bases and J shed 4 bases, with 17 bases lying between them. The germline V gene encodes CDR1 SNHLY and CDR2 FYNNEI. CDR3 sequence: CASSDRLDVADTQYF. DNA for the CDR3: TGTGCCAGCAGCGACCGTCTGGATGTCGCAGATACGCAGTATTTT.

The count of this clone is one. The CDR3 loop reads CASSLGTGGLAEAFF. CDR3 sequence (DNA): TGTGCCAGCAGTTTAGGGACAGGGGGTCTGGCTGAAGCTTTCTTT. The chain joins TRBV28 to TRBJ1-1; 11 bases match TRBD1. This CDR3 has 15 residues. Trimming at V came to 2 bases and at J to 6 bases, leaving 5 bases not matched to a gene. Germline V gene data show CDR1 as MDHEN and CDR2 as SYDVKM.

The CDR3 sequence is CASSLVGSAHTQYF. The CDR3 region has the DNA TGTGCCAGCAGCTTAGTCGGGAGTGCACATACGCAGTATTTT. The rearrangement uses TRBV11-2 and TRBJ2-3; D perhaps matches TRBD2 (6 bases). CDR3 size: 14 residues. Trimming stripped 1 base from V and 7 bases from J, with 12 bases between. Germline V CDR1 and CDR2: SGHAT, FQNNGV.